These 10 T cell receptor beta chains share one sample of origin, sequenced in a study of technical replicates of blood from a few donors. Some clones are missing from TCRdb's copy, which holds only in-frame ones; the method was immunoSEQ multiplex PCR. Here the sample spans about 70,000 clones, approximately 93% being singletons. The specimen sequenced was T cells isolated from PBMCs. The receptor source for this set is a human donor in good health.

The CDR3 here is CASSLTGLGDTQYF. As DNA, the CDR3 is TGTGCCAGCAGCTTGACAGGGTTGGGGGATACGCAGTATTTT. This chain uses TRBV11-2 with TRBJ2-3; 7 bases map to TRBD1. Trimming cost V 3 bases and J 6 bases; bases outside gene matches: 6. CDR3 length equals 14 residues. The germline CDR1 and CDR2 sequences are SGHAT and FQNNGV.

DNA of the CDR3: TGTGCCACCAGCAGAGAACAAATCCTCATGAACACTGAAGCTTTCTTT. This gives the protein CATSREQILMNTEAFF. The chain is built from TRBV15 and TRBJ1-1; D is unresolved. V was cut by 0 bases and J by 0 bases, with 11 bases left in between. Germline CDR1 and CDR2: LNHNV and YYDKDF (reference sequence). The CDR3 is 16 amino acids.

This rearrangement joins TRBV13 to TRBJ2-1; 9 nucleotides match TRBD1. J was trimmed by 6 bases and V by 5 bases; bases with no gene match: 5. The CDR3 length is 14 residues. CDR1 is PRHDT and CDR2 is FYEKMQ in the germline V gene (reference sequence). CDR3: CASSPGTGSNEQFF. The CDR3 nucleotides are TGTGCCAGCAGCCCCGGGACAGGGTCCAATGAGCAGTTCTTC.

The chain uses TRBV19 and TRBJ2-7, with 8 nucleotides matching TRBD2. The CDR3 spans 14 residues. The V gene end was trimmed by 5 bases and the J gene end by 2 bases; junction bases not matched to a gene: 5. Germline V gene sequence: CDR1 LNHDA, CDR2 SQIVND (reference sequence). CDR3 bases: TGTGCCAGTAGTCTTCCGGGACTAGCCTACGAGCAGTACTTC. This encodes CASSLPGLAYEQYF.

V and J are TRBV4-2 and TRBJ2-6, with TRBD1 matching over 11 bases. CDR1 and CDR2 (germline): LGHNA, YNFKEQ. The CDR3 is 18 residues long. V lost 2 bases and J lost 0; bases outside the gene matches: 3. This CDR3 reads CASSQWGTGGSGANVLTF. CDR3 in DNA: TGTGCCAGCAGCCAATGGGGGACAGGGGGCTCTGGGGCCAACGTCCTGACTTTC.

V usage is TRBV6-1 and J usage is TRBJ1-2, with D hard to call. The CDR3 runs to 13 residues. Germline lookup yields CDR1 MNHNS and CDR2 SASEGT. Trimming removed 4 bases from V and 7 bases from J, with 13 bases in between. In DNA form, the CDR3 reads TGTGCCAGCAGTGTCGAGAGGGTCCGTGGCTACACCTTC. As protein: CASSVERVRGYTF.

This clone was seen only a few times. The gene calls are TRBV6-5 and TRBJ1-1, with 9 bases fitting TRBD1. This CDR3 comprises 15 residues. Germline CDR1 is MNHEY and CDR2 is SVGAGI. With 7 bases clipped from V and 3 bases from J, the junction kept 9 bases outside the gene matches. The CDR3 loop is CASIGGTGKYTEAFF. The CDR3 DNA is TGTGCCAGCATAGGCGGGACAGGGAAATACACTGAAGCTTTCTTT.

The chain links TRBV11-2 to TRBJ1-4; no clear D. V was pared by 0 bases and J by 4 bases, with 9 bases between. The CDR3 runs 15 residues. Germline values: CDR1 SGHAT, CDR2 FQNNGV. CDR3 loop: CASSLEGRDNEKLFF. In nucleotides, the CDR3 is TGTGCCAGCAGCTTAGAGGGCAGAGATAATGAAAAACTGTTTTTT.

The chain combines TRBV2 with TRBJ2-3; D is possibly TRBD1 (5 bases). The CDR3 totals 14 residues. Germline CDR1 is SNHLY and CDR2 is FYNNEI. Trimming took 4 bases from V and 3 from J, leaving 11 bases between them. As DNA, the CDR3 is TGTGCCAGCAGTGCCAGGGTTATTACAGATACGCAGTATTTT. Translating gives CASSARVITDTQYF.

The genes are TRBV5-4 and TRBJ1-4; D is undetermined. CDR3 length: 14 amino acids. CDR1 and CDR2 from the germline V gene are SGHNT and YYREEE (reference sequence). Trimming took 0 bases from V and 5 from J, leaving 8 bases between them. CDR3 residues: CASSLVGSNEKLFF. In DNA form, the CDR3 reads TGTGCCAGCAGCTTGGTTGGCTCAAATGAAAAACTGTTTTTT.